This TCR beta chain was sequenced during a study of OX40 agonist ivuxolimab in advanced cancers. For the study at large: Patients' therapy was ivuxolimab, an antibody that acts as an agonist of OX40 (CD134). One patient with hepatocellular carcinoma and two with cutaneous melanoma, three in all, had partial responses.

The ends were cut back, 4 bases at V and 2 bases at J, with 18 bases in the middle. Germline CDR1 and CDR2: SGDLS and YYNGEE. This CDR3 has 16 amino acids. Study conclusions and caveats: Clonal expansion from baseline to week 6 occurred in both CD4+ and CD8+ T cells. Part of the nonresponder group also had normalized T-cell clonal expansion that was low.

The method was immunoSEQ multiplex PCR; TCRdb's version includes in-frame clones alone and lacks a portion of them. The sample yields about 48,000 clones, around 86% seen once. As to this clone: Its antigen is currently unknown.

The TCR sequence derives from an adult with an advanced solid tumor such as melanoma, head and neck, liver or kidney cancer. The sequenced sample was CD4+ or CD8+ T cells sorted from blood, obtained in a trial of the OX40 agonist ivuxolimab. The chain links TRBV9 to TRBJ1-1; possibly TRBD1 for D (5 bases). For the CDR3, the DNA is TGTGCCAGCAGCACGACGGACATCCTAACAAACACTGAAGCTTTCTTT. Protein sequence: CASSTTDILTNTEAFF.